These T cell receptor beta chains were read from a single sample in a study of blood T cell repertoires in COVID-19. The protocol was immunoSEQ multiplex PCR, while the TCRdb copy is restricted to in-frame clones and leaves out a portion. The sample comprises some 30,000 clones, 89% of which are singletons, and 3.5% rests with the top ten. The specimen sequenced was peripheral blood. These receptor sequences come from a human donor in a cohort sampled during active COVID-19. The CDR3 runs from the conserved cysteine through the conserved F or W. D genes are given only for firm matches. The listing skips clone size in some rows; elsewhere it reads once, few, many or a size class.

cdr3_nt,cdr3_aa,cdr3_length,j_call,v_call,clone_size,d_call
TGTGCCTGGAGTGGGCAAAGAGGGACTGAAGCTTTCTTT,CAWSGQRGTEAFF,13,TRBJ1-1,TRBV30,-,-
TGTGCCAGCAGCTTAACAGGGAGCAATCAGCCCCAGCATTTT,CASSLTGSNQPQHF,14,TRBJ1-5,TRBV7-2,-,-
TGTGCCAGCAGTTACGGGGGCAGATACGGGGATTCACCCCTCCACTTT,CASSYGGRYGDSPLHF,16,TRBJ1-6,TRBV6-5,few,-
TGTGCCAGCAGCCAAGCCTCGGCAGGGCTCGAAAAACTGTTTTTT,CASSQASAGLEKLFF,15,TRBJ1-4,TRBV3-1/TRBV3-2,-,-
TGTGCCAGCAGTGAGGGCGGGGGGACCTACAATGAGCAGTTCTTC,CASSEGGGTYNEQFF,15,TRBJ2-1,TRBV25-1,-,TRBD2
TGTGCCAGCACCCGTGGGTCCACGGGTGGCTACACCTTC,CASTRGSTGGYTF,13,TRBJ1-2,TRBV5-4,once,-
TGCGCCAGCAGCCCAATAAAGGGCAACAGGGCCGGAACTAATGAAAAACTGTTTTTT,CASSPIKGNRAGTNEKLFF,19,TRBJ1-4,TRBV4-1,-,-
TGTGCCAGCAGCGTAGGGCAGGGTCAGGGGGCGAGCTCCTACAATGAGCAGTTCTTC,CASSVGQGQGASSYNEQFF,19,TRBJ2-1,TRBV9,-,TRBD1
TGCACCAGCAGCCAGGACAGGGAGAAAATGAACACTGAAGCTTTCTTT,CTSSQDREKMNTEAFF,16,TRBJ1-1,TRBV1,-,-
TGTGCCAGCAGTTACTCAGAGTTAAATTCACCCCTCCACTTT,CASSYSELNSPLHF,14,TRBJ1-6,TRBV6-6,-,-
TGTGCCAGCAGTCCTCCGGTCGGGCCCCTCCACTTT,CASSPPVGPLHF,12,TRBJ1-6,TRBV12-3/TRBV12-4,-,-
TGTGCCAGCAGCCAAGATTTACAGTTCAATCAGCCCCAGCATTTT,CASSQDLQFNQPQHF,15,TRBJ1-5,TRBV4-2,-,-
TGTGCCAGCAGCGCGAGGGTGGCTGGCACCGGGGAGCTGTTTTTT,CASSARVAGTGELFF,15,TRBJ2-2,TRBV9,-,-
TGTGCCTGCCCTCGGCCGGGGACAACCTACGAGCAGTACTTC,CACPRPGTTYEQYF,14,TRBJ2-7,TRBV30,-,-
TGTGCCAGCAGCGCCCGGGACAGGGGAAGCGAGCAGTACTTC,CASSARDRGSEQYF,14,TRBJ2-7,TRBV11-3,once,TRBD1
TGTGCCAGCAGCCAAGGGCAGCGGGGAGAAGAGACCCAGTACTTC,CASSQGQRGEETQYF,15,TRBJ2-5,TRBV4-2,-,TRBD2
TGCGCCAGCAGCTGGGGACTAGCGGGGGGACCCGAGCAGTTCTTC,CASSWGLAGGPEQFF,15,TRBJ2-1,TRBV5-1,-,TRBD2
TGTGCCAGTAGTCCGCTCCTGACTGAGGGGAGGGTCCAGTTCTTC,CASSPLLTEGRVQFF,15,TRBJ2-1,TRBV19,-,TRBD2
TGTGCCAGCAGCCCCTCGACAGTTAGCTATGGCTACACCTTC,CASSPSTVSYGYTF,14,TRBJ1-2,TRBV7-2,-,-
TGTGCCAGCAGCGCAGACAGTAACTATGGCTACACCTTC,CASSADSNYGYTF,13,TRBJ1-2,TRBV2,few,-
TGTGCCTGGAGGGGCGGACAGTCGTACCAAGAGACCCAGTACTTC,CAWRGGQSYQETQYF,15,TRBJ2-5,TRBV30,-,-
TGTGCCACCCGGTGGGGAGAATCCTATAATTCACCCCTCCACTTT,CATRWGESYNSPLHF,15,TRBJ1-6,TRBV2,-,-
TGTGCCAGCAGTGAAGCTGCGCCCCTTTACGAGCAGTACTTC,CASSEAAPLYEQYF,14,TRBJ2-7,TRBV6-1,-,-
TGTGCCAGCAGTCAAGCTGGGGGACAGACAACAGATACGCAGTATTTT,CASSQAGGQTTDTQYF,16,TRBJ2-3,TRBV4-2,once,TRBD1
TGTGCCAGCTCACCCCCCAGGGAATCCTACGAGCAGTACTTC,CASSPPRESYEQYF,14,TRBJ2-7,TRBV18,-,-
TGTGCCAGCAGCTTGGGTCTTACGGGGGGCCGCAATCAGCCCCAGCATTTT,CASSLGLTGGRNQPQHF,17,TRBJ1-5,TRBV5-6,-,-
TGCGCCAGCAGCTACGACAGGATCTACGAGCAGTACTTC,CASSYDRIYEQYF,13,TRBJ2-7,TRBV5-1,-,-